This entry describes one T cell receptor (beta chain). These data are taken from a study of OX40 agonist ivuxolimab in advanced cancers. The overall study: An agonistic human IgG2 monoclonal antibody against OX40 (CD134) was given. Anti-PD-1, anti-PD-L1 or anti-CTLA-4 therapy given earlier was allowed, and 40% had some.

Trimming cost V 4 bases and J 7 bases, with 17 bases left between them. The CDR3 is made up of 15 amino acids. The germline V gene has CDR1 SGHRS and CDR2 YFSETQ. Measured with immunoSEQ multiplex PCR; TCRdb has only the in-frame clones, and not every one. Here the sample spans around 79,000 clones, approximately 85% being singletons. The sample was CD4+ or CD8+ T cells sorted from blood, taken in a trial of the OX40 agonist ivuxolimab. The chain employs TRBV5-1 and TRBJ2-2; a weak D match, TRBD2 (7 bases). The sequence was obtained from an adult with an advanced solid tumor such as melanoma, head and neck, liver or kidney cancer. The DNA of the CDR3 is TGCGCCAGCAGCCCTCGAGGGGGAGGGGACGGGGAGCTGTTTTTT. Its protein product is CASSPRGGGDGELFF.